The 14 T cell receptor beta chains reported below all come from one sample, sequenced in a study of OX40 agonist ivuxolimab in advanced cancers. Profiled with immunoSEQ multiplex PCR; TCRdb holds only in-frame clones, not every one. The sample holds tens of thousands of clones, roughly 90% seen once. Sample: CD4+ or CD8+ T cells sorted from blood, taken in a trial of the OX40 agonist ivuxolimab. These receptors were collected from an adult with an advanced solid tumor such as melanoma, head and neck, liver or kidney cancer.

This sequence joins TRBV6-4 and TRBJ2-5, with D possibly being TRBD1 (7 bases). There are 16 residues in the CDR3. The V gene lost 4 bases and the J gene lost 2 bases, with 17 bases spanning the gap. Germline V gene data show CDR1 as MRHNA and CDR2 as SNTAGT. The DNA of the CDR3 is TGTGCCAGCAGTGCTGGGCGGGACAGAATACAAGAGACCCAGTACTTC. Its protein is CASSAGRDRIQETQYF.

This sequence joins TRBV6-5 and TRBJ1-5; D remains unclear. CDR3 size: 15 residues. In germline, CDR1 is MNHEY, CDR2 SVGAGI. Trimming pared 6 bases from V and 3 bases from J, leaving 15 bases between. This CDR3 reads CASSWRYGDNQPQHF. CDR3 DNA: TGTGCCAGCAGCTGGAGGTACGGGGACAATCAGCCCCAGCATTTT.

This chain uses TRBV27 with TRBJ2-7, with TRBD1 matching 7 bases. Germline-derived CDR1 and CDR2 are MNHEY and SMNVEV (reference sequence). The CDR3 contains 12 residues. V shed 6 bases, J shed 3 bases, and the junction held 2 bases outside the gene matches. The CDR3 is CASSWDSYEQYF. CDR3 bases: TGTGCCAGCAGCTGGGACAGCTACGAGCAGTACTTC.

CDR3 loop: CASSFPSLQPQHF. The CDR3 DNA reads as TGTGCCAGCAGTTTCCCCAGCCTTCAGCCCCAGCATTTT. The rearrangement uses TRBV28 and TRBJ1-5; no clear D. The V end was cut by 3 bases, the J end by 6 bases, with 9 bases between. Germline assignment: CDR1 MDHEN and CDR2 SYDVKM. CDR3 length: 13 residues.

The chain recombines TRBV11-3 with TRBJ1-1; D unclear. Germline-derived CDR1 and CDR2 are SGHNT and YENEEA. V lost 3 bases to trimming and J lost 3 bases, with 8 bases between them. The CDR3 is 13 residues long. Here the CDR3 reads CASSFRADTEAFF. CDR3 nucleotide sequence: TGTGCCAGCAGCTTTAGGGCGGACACTGAAGCTTTCTTT.

This chain joins TRBV6-5 and TRBJ1-3; D is possibly TRBD1 (6 bases). The CDR3 sequence is 15 residues long. Germline V lookup: CDR1 MNHEY, CDR2 SVGAGI. Deletions cut 6 bases from V and 2 bases from J, with 14 bases between. The CDR3 region has the DNA TGTGCCAGCAGGGACACAGGGTACGCTGGAAACACCATATATTTT. Its translation is CASRDTGYAGNTIYF.

This CDR3 is CSVEPTNTEAFF. In DNA, the CDR3 is TGCAGCGTTGAGCCGACGAACACTGAAGCTTTCTTT. The V call is TRBV29-1, the J call TRBJ1-1; D is undetermined. Looked up from germline, CDR1 is SQVTM and CDR2 is ANQGSEA. Trimming removed 3 bases from V and 1 base from J, with 6 bases in between. This CDR3 is 12 amino acids long.

The chain recombines TRBV5-6 with TRBJ1-1; unclear D gene. The length of the CDR3 is 14 residues. Looked up from germline, CDR1 is SGHDT and CDR2 is YYEEEE. V shed 0 bases and J shed 1 base, with 7 bases lying between them. This chain's CDR3 is CASSLVGGNTEAFF. DNA for the CDR3: TGTGCCAGCAGCTTGGTGGGTGGGAACACTGAAGCTTTCTTT.

The V and J genes are TRBV30 and TRBJ2-7; D may be TRBD2 (6 bases). Germline CDR1 reads GTSNPN; CDR2 reads SVGIG (reference sequence). This CDR3 region has 13 residues. Trimming took 2 bases from V and 4 from J, leaving 12 bases between them. This chain's CDR3 is CAWSPPGGYEQYV. As DNA, the CDR3 is TGTGCCTGGAGTCCACCAGGAGGGTACGAGCAGTACGTC.

The chain has TRBV5-5 and TRBJ2-2; TRBD2 aligns across 14 bases. Trimming cost V 5 bases and J 3 bases; bases outside gene matches: 15. This CDR3 comprises 20 residues. Per germline, CDR1 SGHKS and CDR2 YYEKEE (reference sequence). CDR3 nucleotides: TGTGCCAGCAGTTATAATCCGGGACTAGCGGGAGAAGTGTACACCGGGGAGCTGTTTTTT. Amino acid sequence: CASSYNPGLAGEVYTGELFF. Supplemented by reference TRBV5-5 and TRBJ2-2, the full variable domain reads DAGVTQSPTHLIKTRGQQVTLRCSPISGHKSVSWYQQVLGQGPQFIFQYYEKEERGRGNFPDRFSARQFPNYSSELNVNALLLGDSALYLCASSYNPGLAGEVYTGELFFGEGSRLTVL.

The V call is TRBV7-9, the J call TRBJ1-5; no firm D call. This CDR3 has 15 amino acids. Germline V gene sequence: CDR1 SEHNR, CDR2 FQNEAQ (reference sequence). Between the trimmed V and J ends, which lost 11 bases and 1 base, there was a span of 18 bases. This CDR3 is CAVSYGVGSNQPQHF. The CDR3 coding sequence is TGTGCCGTCAGTTACGGGGTGGGAAGCAATCAGCCCCAGCATTTT.

The CDR3 region has the DNA TGTGCCAGTAGTATCGGAGTGAATGAGCAGTTCTTC. The encoded protein is CASSIGVNEQFF. V usage is TRBV19 and J usage is TRBJ2-1; D uncertain. Trimming shortened V by 3 bases and J by 7 bases, and 7 bases separated the two germline ends. This CDR3 spans 12 amino acids. From germline, CDR1 is LNHDA and CDR2 SQIVND (reference sequence).

This chain connects TRBV28 to TRBJ2-7; 14 positions agree with TRBD2. Germline V CDR1 and CDR2: MDHEN, SYDVKM. There are 14 residues in the CDR3. V lost 5 bases to trimming and J lost 3 bases; unmatched junction nucleotides: 0. The CDR3 region has the DNA TGTGCCAGCAGTGGGACTAGCGGGAGCTACGAGCAGTACTTC. Translating gives CASSGTSGSYEQYF.

CDR3 nucleotide sequence: TGTGCCAGCAGCTTAGGGAGTAGCGGGAGCGCTCTACGAGTGGGGCAGTACTTC. The encoded protein is CASSLGSSGSALRVGQYF. The chain employs TRBV11-2 and TRBJ2-7, with TRBD2 matching 9 bases. This CDR3 contains 18 residues. V was pared by 1 base and J by 9 bases, with 19 bases of the junction left unmatched. Germline V gene data show CDR1 as SGHAT and CDR2 as FQNNGV. Looking up the rest from reference TRBV11-2 and TRBJ2-7 gives the full variable domain: EAGVAQSPRYKIIEKRQSVAFWCNPISGHATLYWYQQILGQGPKLLIQFQNNGVVDDSQLPKDRFSAERLKGVDSTLKIQPAKLEDSAVYLCASSLGSSGSALRVGQYFGPGTRLTVT.